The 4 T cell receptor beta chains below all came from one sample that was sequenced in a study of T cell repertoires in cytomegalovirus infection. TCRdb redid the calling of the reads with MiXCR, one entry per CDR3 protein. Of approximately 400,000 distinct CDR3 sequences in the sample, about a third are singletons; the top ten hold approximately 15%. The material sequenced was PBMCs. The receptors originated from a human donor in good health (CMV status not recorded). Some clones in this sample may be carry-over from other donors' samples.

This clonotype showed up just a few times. The CDR3, as DNA: TGTGCCAGCAGTTTTTCCCGCAGGGCGAACACCGGGGAGCTGTTTTTT. Translating it yields CASSFSRRANTGELFF. This chain joins TRBV27 and TRBJ2-2; a possible D gene is TRBD1 (5 bases). The CDR3 loop spans 16 amino acids. Looked up from germline, CDR1 is MNHEY and CDR2 is SMNVEV (reference sequence). Trimming took off 3 bases at V and 0 bases at J, with 11 bases between the two ends.

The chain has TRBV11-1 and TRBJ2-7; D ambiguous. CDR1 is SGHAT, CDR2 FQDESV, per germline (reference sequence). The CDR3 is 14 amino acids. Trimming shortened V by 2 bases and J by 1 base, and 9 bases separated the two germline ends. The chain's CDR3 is CASSLRPRSYEQYF. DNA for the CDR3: TGTGCCAGCAGCTTAAGGCCGAGGTCCTACGAGCAGTACTTC.

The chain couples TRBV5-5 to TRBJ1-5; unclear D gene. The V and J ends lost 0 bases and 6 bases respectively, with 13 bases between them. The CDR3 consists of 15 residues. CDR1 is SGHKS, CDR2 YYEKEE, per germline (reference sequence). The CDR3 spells CASSLDAPTGQPQHF. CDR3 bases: TGTGCCAGCAGCTTGGACGCCCCCACGGGTCAGCCCCAGCATTTT.

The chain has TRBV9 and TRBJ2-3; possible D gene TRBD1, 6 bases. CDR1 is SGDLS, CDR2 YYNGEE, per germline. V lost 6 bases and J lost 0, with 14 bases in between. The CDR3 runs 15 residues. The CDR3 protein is CASTVGDTSTDTQYF. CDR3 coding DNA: TGTGCCAGCACAGTCGGGGACACCAGCACAGATACGCAGTATTTT.